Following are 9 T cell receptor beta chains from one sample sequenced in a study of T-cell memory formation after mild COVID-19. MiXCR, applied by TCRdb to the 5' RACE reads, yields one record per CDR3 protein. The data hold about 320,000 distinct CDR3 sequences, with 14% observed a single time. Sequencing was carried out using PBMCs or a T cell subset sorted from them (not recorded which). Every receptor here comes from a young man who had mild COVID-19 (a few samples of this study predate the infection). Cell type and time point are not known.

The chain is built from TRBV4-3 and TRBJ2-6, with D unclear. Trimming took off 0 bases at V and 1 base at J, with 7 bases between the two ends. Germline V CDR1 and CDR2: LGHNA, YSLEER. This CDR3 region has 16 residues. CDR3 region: CASSQERWSGANVLTF. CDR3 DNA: TGCGCCAGCAGCCAAGAAAGATGGTCTGGGGCCAACGTCCTGACTTTC.

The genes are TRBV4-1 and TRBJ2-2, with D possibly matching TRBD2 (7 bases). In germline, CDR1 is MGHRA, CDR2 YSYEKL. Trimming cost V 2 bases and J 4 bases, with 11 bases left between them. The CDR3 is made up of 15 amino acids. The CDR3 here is CASSQTGRGTGELFF. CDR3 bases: TGCGCCAGCAGCCAAACAGGGAGGGGCACCGGGGAGCTGTTTTTT.

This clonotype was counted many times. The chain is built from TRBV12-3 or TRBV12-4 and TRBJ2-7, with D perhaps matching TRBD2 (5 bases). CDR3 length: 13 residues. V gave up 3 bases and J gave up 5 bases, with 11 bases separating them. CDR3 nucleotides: TGTGCCAGCAGTTTTGGGCCGCGGGACGAGCAGTACTTC. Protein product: CASSFGPRDEQYF.

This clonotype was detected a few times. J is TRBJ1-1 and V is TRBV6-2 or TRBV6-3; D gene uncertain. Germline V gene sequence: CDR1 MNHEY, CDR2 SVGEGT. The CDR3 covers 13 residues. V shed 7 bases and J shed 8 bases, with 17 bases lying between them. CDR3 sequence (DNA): TGTGCCAGCACCGAACCCGAGCCGGCCGAAGCTTTCTTT. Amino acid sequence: CASTEPEPAEAFF.

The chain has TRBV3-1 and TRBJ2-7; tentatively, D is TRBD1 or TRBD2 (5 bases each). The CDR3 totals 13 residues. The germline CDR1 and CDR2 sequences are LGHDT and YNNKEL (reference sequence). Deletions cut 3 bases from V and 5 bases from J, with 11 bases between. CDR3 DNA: TGTGCCAGCAGCCAGGGGCGGGCCCACGAGCAGTACGTC. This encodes CASSQGRAHEQYV.

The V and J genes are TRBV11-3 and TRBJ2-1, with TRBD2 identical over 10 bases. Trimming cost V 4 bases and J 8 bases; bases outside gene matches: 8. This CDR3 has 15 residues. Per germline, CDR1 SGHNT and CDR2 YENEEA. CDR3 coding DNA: TGTGCCAGCAGCTCGGGGACTAGCGATTTCTATGAGCAGTTCTTC. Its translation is CASSSGTSDFYEQFF.

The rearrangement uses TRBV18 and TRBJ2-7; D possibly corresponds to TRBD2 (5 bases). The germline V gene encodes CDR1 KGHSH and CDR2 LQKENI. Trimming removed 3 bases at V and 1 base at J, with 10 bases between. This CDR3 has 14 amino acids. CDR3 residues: CASSPREVSYEQYF. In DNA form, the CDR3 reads TGTGCCAGCTCACCCCGGGAAGTATCCTACGAGCAGTACTTC.

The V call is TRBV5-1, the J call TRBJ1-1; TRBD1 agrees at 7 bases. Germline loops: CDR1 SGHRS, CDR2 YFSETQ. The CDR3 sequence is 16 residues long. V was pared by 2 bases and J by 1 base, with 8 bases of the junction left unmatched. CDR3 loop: CASSLQGRGTNTEAFF. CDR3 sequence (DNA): TGCGCCAGCAGCTTACAGGGGAGGGGGACGAACACTGAAGCTTTCTTT. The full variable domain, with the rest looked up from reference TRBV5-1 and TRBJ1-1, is KAGVTQTPRYLIKTRGQQVTLSCSPISGHRSVSWYQQTPGQGLQFLFEYFSETQRNKGNFPGRFSGRQFSNSRSEMNVSTLELGDSALYLCASSLQGRGTNTEAFFGQGTRLTVV.

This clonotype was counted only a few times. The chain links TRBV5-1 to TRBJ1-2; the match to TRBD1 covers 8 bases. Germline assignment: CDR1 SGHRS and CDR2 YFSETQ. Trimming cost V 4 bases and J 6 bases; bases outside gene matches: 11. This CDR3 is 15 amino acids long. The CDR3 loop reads CASSPDRADVDGYTF. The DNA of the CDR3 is TGCGCCAGCAGCCCGGACAGGGCTGATGTAGATGGCTACACCTTC.